Following are 7 T cell receptor beta chains from one sample sequenced in a study of cytomegalovirus exposure and HLA in healthy donors. Primers included in the PCR were 60 Vbeta and 13 Jbeta primers. Data came from immunoSEQ multiplex PCR; TCRdb stores just in-frame clones and leaves some out. Altogether roughly 120,000 clones are present, 65% to 75% being singletons, with the ten largest covering under 14%. The sequencing sample was made of PBMCs. Every receptor here comes from a woman in her forties or fifties in good health and CMV-seropositive.

This clone was seen a few times. This chain connects TRBV25-1 to TRBJ1-5; weak D call: TRBD1 (5 bases). Germline loops: CDR1 MGHDK, CDR2 SYGVNS. This CDR3 spans 14 amino acids. V dropped 8 bases and J dropped 6 bases, with 17 bases sitting between them. Here the CDR3 DNA reads TGTGCCAGCGGTTCCGGACAAGGACGTCAGCCCCAGCATTTT. Its translation: CASGSGQGRQPQHF.

This clone was seen a handful of times. The chain is built from TRBV20-1 and TRBJ2-3; D unclear. The CDR3 runs 11 residues. The germline V gene encodes CDR1 DFQATT and CDR2 SNEGSKA (reference sequence). V lost 3 bases and J lost 4, with 5 bases in between. CDR3 nucleotides: TGCAGTGCTAGTATGTCAGATACGCAGTATTTT. Translated: CSASMSDTQYF.

Regarding this clone: The sample carries other DNA sequences with the same CDR3. The J gene is TRBJ1-2, the V gene TRBV5-1, with a possible D match to TRBD1 (6 bases). The CDR3 has 13 amino acids. Per germline, CDR1 SGHRS and CDR2 YFSETQ. V was clipped by 4 bases and J by 4 bases, with 11 bases between them. CDR3 DNA sequence: TGCGCCAGCAGCAGCGGACAGAGCTATGGCTACACCTTC. It yields the protein CASSSGQSYGYTF.

The chain employs TRBV5-1 and TRBJ2-7; the D gene is possibly TRBD2 (6 bases). V was cut by 4 bases and J by 5 bases, with 13 bases left in between. CDR1 is SGHRS and CDR2 is YFSETQ in the germline V gene. CDR3 size: 13 residues. The chain's CDR3 is CASSPGLVNEQYF. As DNA, the CDR3 is TGCGCCAGCAGCCCGGGACTTGTAAACGAGCAGTACTTC.

The rearrangement uses TRBV11-2 and TRBJ1-5; tentative D call: TRBD1 (5 bases). The V gene's germline CDR1 is SGHAT and CDR2 FQNNGV. Trimming removed 2 bases from V and 0 bases from J, with 8 bases in between. This CDR3 comprises 15 residues. CDR3 loop: CASSLSQDSNQPQHF. The CDR3 DNA reads TGTGCCAGCAGCTTATCACAGGATAGCAATCAGCCCCAGCATTTT.

CDR3 amino acids: CASSFRDSLSYEQYF. As DNA, the CDR3 is TGTGCCAGCAGCTTTCGGGACAGCCTCTCCTACGAGCAGTACTTC. The chain carries TRBV7-8 and TRBJ2-7, with 7 bases that match TRBD1. This CDR3 region has 15 residues. V shed 3 bases, J shed 0 bases, and the junction held 5 bases outside the gene matches. Germline loops: CDR1 SGHVS, CDR2 FQNEAQ.

The CDR3 loop is CSVIRLAGVNEQFF. The CDR3 nucleotides are TGCAGCGTTATCCGACTAGCGGGGGTAAATGAGCAGTTCTTC. The chain joins TRBV29-1 to TRBJ2-1; 12 nucleotides agree with TRBD2. Germline loops: CDR1 SQVTM, CDR2 ANQGSEA. The V and J ends lost 5 bases and 7 bases, in that order; junction bases with no gene match: 6. CDR3 length equals 14 residues.